Below, 19 T cell receptor beta chains from the same sample are listed, as sequenced in a study of shared clonotypes between healthy human individuals. Profiling relied on immunoSEQ multiplex PCR, and the TCRdb table lists in-frame clones only, not all of them. The profile covers roughly 2,000,000 clones, with roughly 93% appearing a single time and over 1.5% taken by the ten largest. Naive CD8 cells lacked CD45RO, underwent positive selection for CCR7 and left out terminally differentiated effector memory CD45RA+ cells. Sample: naive CD8+ T cells from PBMCs. The receptors were gathered from a man aged 18 to 30 in good health. Some clones in this sample may be carry-over from other donors' samples.

The V and J genes are TRBV9 and TRBJ2-1; D may be TRBD2 (6 bases). This CDR3 has 15 amino acids. With 4 bases removed from V and 8 bases from J, the gap between germline ends came to 19 bases. Germline assignment: CDR1 SGDLS and CDR2 YYNGEE. The DNA for the CDR3 is TGTGCCAGCAGCCTCGAGGGACTTATAGGCGATGAGCAGTTCTTC. Translating gives CASSLEGLIGDEQFF.

V is TRBV11-2 and J is TRBJ2-1; 13 positions match TRBD2. Germline V gene data show CDR1 as SGHAT and CDR2 as FQNNGV. CDR3 length: 18 residues. The ends lost 0 bases at V and 3 bases at J; junction bases unmatched: 5. DNA for the CDR3: TGTGCCAGCAGCTTAGAGGAGGGACTAGCGGGATACTACAATGAGCAGTTCTTC. Its translation: CASSLEEGLAGYYNEQFF.

The CDR3 is CASSPDRANYGYTF. The DNA of the CDR3 is TGCGCCAGCAGCCCGGACAGGGCAAACTATGGCTACACCTTC. V and J are TRBV4-1 and TRBJ1-2; 8 bases line up with TRBD1. CDR1 is MGHRA and CDR2 is YSYEKL in the germline V gene. V dropped 4 bases and J dropped 2; count of bases not matched to a gene: 3. The CDR3 spans 14 residues.

The chain has TRBV18 and TRBJ2-5, with D possibly TRBD1 on 5 matching bases. Trimming removed 2 bases at V and 1 base at J, with 5 bases between. The CDR3 runs 13 residues. The germline V gene encodes CDR1 KGHSH and CDR2 LQKENI. The CDR3 DNA is TGTGCCAGCTCACCAACAGGCCAAGAGACCCAGTACTTC. This encodes CASSPTGQETQYF.

This chain uses TRBV9 with TRBJ2-2, with D possibly TRBD2 on 7 matching bases. Looked up from germline, CDR1 is SGDLS and CDR2 is YYNGEE. This CDR3 comprises 17 residues. The ends were cut back, 0 bases at V and 3 bases at J, with 15 bases in the middle. CDR3 region: CASSVEGAGHYTGELFF. CDR3 DNA sequence: TGTGCCAGCAGCGTAGAGGGAGCGGGACATTACACCGGGGAGCTGTTTTTT.

The CDR3 nucleotides are TGTGCCAGCAGTTTGAGGAGGGAGGTGATGGAGCAGTACTTC. The encoded protein is CASSLRREVMEQYF. The rearrangement joins TRBV28 to TRBJ2-7, with D perhaps TRBD2 (6 bases). V was clipped by 3 bases and J by 7 bases, with 16 bases between them. Germline lookup yields CDR1 MDHEN and CDR2 SYDVKM. This CDR3 is built from 14 residues.

The CDR3, as DNA: TGTGCCAGCAGCTTCCCGTCCGGCTCCTACGAGCAGTACTTC. Encoded protein: CASSFPSGSYEQYF. V gene TRBV7-8 combines with J gene TRBJ2-7; unclear D gene. The CDR3 is 14 amino acids. V was shortened by 3 bases and J by 0 bases, with 9 bases between the two germline ends. Germline assignment: CDR1 SGHVS and CDR2 FQNEAQ.

This chain uses TRBV7-9 with TRBJ1-1; no firm D call. The V and J ends lost 1 base and 8 bases respectively, with 14 bases between them. The germline gives CDR1 SEHNR, CDR2 FQNEAQ (reference sequence). This CDR3 comprises 14 residues. The CDR3 nucleotides are TGTGCCAGCAGCTTAGTATCTGGGATACAAGAAGCTTTCTTT. Its protein is CASSLVSGIQEAFF. Combining the CDR3 with reference TRBV7-9 and TRBJ1-1 gives the whole variable domain DTGVSQNPRHKITKRGQNVTFRCDPISEHNRLYWYRQTLGQGPEFLTYFQNEAQLEKSRLLSDRFSAERPKGSFSTLEIQRTEQGDSAMYLCASSLVSGIQEAFFGQGTRLTVV.

The genes are TRBV11-2 and TRBJ2-5, with D unclear. The CDR3 sequence is 14 residues long. V lost 5 bases and J lost 4, with 14 bases in between. Germline CDR1 reads SGHAT; CDR2 reads FQNNGV. CDR3 residues: CASSPAVGRETQYF. Here the CDR3 DNA reads TGTGCCAGCAGCCCGGCCGTGGGAAGAGAGACCCAGTACTTC.

The rearrangement uses TRBV7-3 and TRBJ2-2, with 7 positions matching TRBD1. The CDR3 is 17 amino acids. V was pared by 2 bases and J by 5 bases, with 11 bases of the junction left unmatched. Germline V CDR1 and CDR2: SGHTA, FQGTGA. The CDR3 sequence: CASSLPRQGERTGELFF. The CDR3 bases are TGTGCCAGCAGCTTACCTCGACAGGGAGAGAGGACCGGGGAGCTGTTTTTT.

The V and J genes are TRBV29-1 and TRBJ2-7; the D gene is possibly TRBD2 (6 bases). V lost 4 bases and J 3 bases, leaving 10 bases between the germline ends. Germline CDR1 reads SQVTM; CDR2 reads ANQGSEA. The CDR3 length is 12 residues. The CDR3: CSVVGEDYEQYF. The DNA for the CDR3 is TGCAGCGTTGTAGGGGAGGACTACGAGCAGTACTTC.

The V gene is TRBV4-2, the J gene TRBJ2-3; 7 bases are a match to TRBD2. CDR1 and CDR2 from the germline V gene are LGHNA and YNFKEQ. This CDR3 region has 16 residues. After removal of 0 bases from V and 2 bases from J, the junction contained 5 bases not matched to a gene. The CDR3 region is CASSQEASGITDTQYF. Written as DNA, the CDR3 is TGTGCCAGCAGCCAAGAGGCTAGCGGTATCACAGATACGCAGTATTTT.

The genes are TRBV10-3 and TRBJ2-2; D not certain. This CDR3 contains 12 residues. The germline V gene encodes CDR1 ENHRY and CDR2 SYGVKD. The V end was cut by 2 bases, the J end by 7 bases, with 5 bases between. The CDR3 sequence is CAISERVGELFF. The CDR3, as DNA: TGTGCCATCAGTGAGCGGGTCGGGGAGCTGTTTTTT.

This chain uses TRBV11-2 with TRBJ2-3; 14 bases line up with TRBD2. The ends lost 4 bases at V and 2 bases at J; junction bases unmatched: 2. The CDR3 consists of 16 residues. Germline lookup yields CDR1 SGHAT and CDR2 FQNNGV. This CDR3 reads CASSWGLAGDTDTQYF. CDR3 nucleotides: TGTGCCAGCAGCTGGGGACTAGCGGGAGACACAGATACGCAGTATTTT.

Details on this clone: The same CDR3 is also encoded by other DNA sequences in this sample. The J gene is TRBJ1-1, the V gene TRBV12-5; D is perhaps TRBD1 (5 bases). Per germline, CDR1 LGHNT and CDR2 FRNRAP. Deletions cut 2 bases from V and 5 bases from J, with 9 bases between. This CDR3 spans 13 amino acids. The CDR3 loop reads CASGLSGDTEAFF. DNA for the CDR3: TGTGCTAGTGGTTTGTCGGGGGATACTGAAGCTTTCTTT. Variable domain in full (rest from reference TRBV12-5 and TRBJ1-1): DARVTQTPRHKVTEMGQEVTMRCQPILGHNTVFWYRQTMMQGLELLAYFRNRAPLDDSGMPKDRFSAEMPDATLATLKIQPSEPRDSAVYFCASGLSGDTEAFFGQGTRLTVV.

The V call is TRBV15, the J call TRBJ2-7, with D perhaps TRBD1 (5 bases). CDR3 length: 16 residues. Germline assignment: CDR1 LNHNV and CDR2 YYDKDF (reference sequence). V was pared by 0 bases and J by 1 base, with 13 bases between. CDR3 in amino acids: CATSREKGLWSYEQYF. CDR3 DNA sequence: TGTGCCACCAGCAGAGAAAAGGGGCTCTGGTCCTACGAGCAGTACTTC.

The V call is TRBV7-2, the J call TRBJ1-3; D is unresolved. CDR3 length equals 13 residues. Germline loops: CDR1 SGHTA, CDR2 FQGNSA. Trimming shortened V by 10 bases and J by 0 bases, and 10 bases separated the two germline ends. The CDR3 reads CATLNLSGNTIYF. As DNA, the CDR3 is TGTGCCACCCTCAACCTCTCTGGAAACACCATATATTTT.

The gene calls are TRBV27 and TRBJ2-7; 9 positions match TRBD1. The CDR3 extends over 14 amino acids. The germline gives CDR1 MNHEY, CDR2 SMNVEV (reference sequence). Trimming cost V 2 bases and J 5 bases; bases outside gene matches: 4. CDR3 sequence (DNA): TGTGCCAGCAGTTTAAGGGACAGGGCCCACGAGCAGTACTTC. This translates into CASSLRDRAHEQYF.

This clone was found once. The chain recombines TRBV9 with TRBJ1-4; D unclear. The V end lost 2 bases, the J end lost 8 bases, and 13 bases lay between the germline ends. There are 14 residues in the CDR3. Germline values: CDR1 SGDLS, CDR2 YYNGEE. This CDR3 is CASSVSLGSEKLFF. The CDR3 bases are TGTGCCAGCAGCGTTTCGTTAGGTAGCGAAAAACTGTTTTTT.